This T cell receptor beta chain was observed in a study of response to subunit inactivated influenza vaccine. Overall study results and limits: The authors proposed limited new T cell recruitment per seasonal influenza vaccination.

Each CDR3 protein gets one entry after TCRdb re-called the RT-PCR reads with MiXCR. The sample has 500,000 to 550,000 distinct CDR3 sequences, 7.6% seen once. V lost 7 bases to trimming and J lost 5 bases, with 2 bases between them. Germline assignment: CDR1 SEHNR and CDR2 FQNEAQ (reference sequence). The CDR3 extends over 10 amino acids. This clonotype was observed a handful of times. Its antigen is still unknown. Here the sequenced sample was PBMCs from blood, taken about 24 months after vaccination. This sequence was found in a man aged 50-75 years who received an inactivated influenza vaccine. The chain joins TRBV7-9 to TRBJ2-2; D call uncertain. In DNA, the CDR3 is TGTGCCAGCAAAACCGGGGAGCTGTTTTTT. Encoded protein: CASKTGELFF.